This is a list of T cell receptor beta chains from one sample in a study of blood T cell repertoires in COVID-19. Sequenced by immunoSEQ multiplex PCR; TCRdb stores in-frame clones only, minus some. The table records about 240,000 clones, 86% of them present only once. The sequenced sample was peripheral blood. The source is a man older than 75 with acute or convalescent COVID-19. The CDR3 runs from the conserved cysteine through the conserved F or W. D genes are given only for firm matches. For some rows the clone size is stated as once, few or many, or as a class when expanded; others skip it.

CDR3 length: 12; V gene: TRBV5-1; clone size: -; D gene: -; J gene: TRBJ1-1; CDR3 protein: CASSFVTGEAFF; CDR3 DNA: TGCGCCAGCAGCTTTGTCACAGGCGAAGCTTTCTTT
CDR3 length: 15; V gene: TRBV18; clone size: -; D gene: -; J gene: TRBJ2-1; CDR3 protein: CASSQLEGAYNEQFF; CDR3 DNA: TGTGCCAGCTCCCAGCTAGAGGGGGCCTACAATGAGCAGTTCTTC
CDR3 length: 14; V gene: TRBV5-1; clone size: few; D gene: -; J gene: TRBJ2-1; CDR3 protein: CASSLDGTYNEQFF; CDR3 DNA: TGCGCCAGCAGCTTGGACGGTACCTACAATGAGCAGTTCTTC
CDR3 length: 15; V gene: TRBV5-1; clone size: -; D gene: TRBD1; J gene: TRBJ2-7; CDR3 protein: CASSLDVVGGNEQYF; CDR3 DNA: TGCGCCAGCAGCCTGGATGTCGTAGGGGGCAACGAGCAGTACTTC
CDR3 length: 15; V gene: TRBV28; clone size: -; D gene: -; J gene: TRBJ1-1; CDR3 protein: CASSSPARRGTEAFF; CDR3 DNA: TGTGCCAGCAGTTCGCCGGCACGCCGGGGCACTGAAGCTTTCTTT
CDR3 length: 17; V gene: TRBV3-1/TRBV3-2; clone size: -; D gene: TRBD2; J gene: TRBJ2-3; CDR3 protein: CASSPGGLWSGTDTQYF; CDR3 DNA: TGTGCCAGCAGCCCGGGGGGGCTTTGGAGTGGGACAGATACGCAGTATTTT
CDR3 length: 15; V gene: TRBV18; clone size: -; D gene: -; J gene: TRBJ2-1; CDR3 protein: CASSTRTDLPGEQFF; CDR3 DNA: TGTGCCAGCTCCACCCGGACAGATCTTCCGGGGGAGCAGTTCTTC
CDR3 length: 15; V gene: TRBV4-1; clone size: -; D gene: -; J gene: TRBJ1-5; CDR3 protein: CASSQERRGDQPQHF; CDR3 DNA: TGCGCCAGCAGCCAAGAACGACGGGGAGATCAGCCCCAGCATTTT
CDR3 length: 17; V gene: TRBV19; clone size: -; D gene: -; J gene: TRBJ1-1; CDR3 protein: CASSIPRGGAQNTEAFF; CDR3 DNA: TGTGCCAGTAGTATACCACGAGGTGGGGCCCAGAACACTGAAGCTTTCTTT
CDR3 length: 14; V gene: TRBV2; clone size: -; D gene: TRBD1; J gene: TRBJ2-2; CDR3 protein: CASSDRAHTGELFF; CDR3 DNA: TGTGCCAGCAGCGACAGGGCCCACACCGGGGAGCTGTTTTTT
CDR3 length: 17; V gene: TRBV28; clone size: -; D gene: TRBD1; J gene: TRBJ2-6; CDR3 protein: CASTLGQGLSGANVLTF; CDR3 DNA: TGTGCCAGCACCCTGGGACAGGGCCTATCTGGGGCCAACGTCCTGACTTTC
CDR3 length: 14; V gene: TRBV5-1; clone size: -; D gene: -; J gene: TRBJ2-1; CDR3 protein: CASSLDGSYNEQFF; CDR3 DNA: TGCGCCAGCAGCCTAGACGGGTCCTACAATGAGCAGTTCTTC
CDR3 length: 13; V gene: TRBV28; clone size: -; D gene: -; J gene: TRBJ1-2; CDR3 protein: CASSLAAMLGYTF; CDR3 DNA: TGTGCCAGCAGTTTAGCGGCGATGCTCGGCTACACCTTC
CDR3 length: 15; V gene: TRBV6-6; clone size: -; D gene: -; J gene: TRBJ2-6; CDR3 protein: CASRLQGTGANVLTF; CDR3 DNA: TGTGCCAGCAGGCTACAGGGAACCGGGGCCAACGTCCTGACTTTC
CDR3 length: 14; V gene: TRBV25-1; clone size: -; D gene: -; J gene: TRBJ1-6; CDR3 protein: CASPGNSYNSPLHF; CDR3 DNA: TGTGCCAGCCCAGGGAACTCCTATAATTCACCCCTCCACTTT
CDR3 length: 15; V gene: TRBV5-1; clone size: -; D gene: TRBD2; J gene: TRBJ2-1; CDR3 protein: CASSLGSGGRDEQFF; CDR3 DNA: TGCGCCAGCAGCTTGGGTAGCGGGGGGAGGGATGAGCAGTTCTTC
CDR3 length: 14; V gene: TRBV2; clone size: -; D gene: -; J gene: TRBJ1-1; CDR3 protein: CASSESTGNTEAFF; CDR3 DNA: TGTGCCAGCAGCGAGAGTACGGGAAACACTGAAGCTTTCTTT
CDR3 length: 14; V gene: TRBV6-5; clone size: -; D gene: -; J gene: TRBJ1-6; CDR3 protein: CASSYPEAHSPLHF; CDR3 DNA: TGTGCCAGCAGTTACCCCGAGGCTCATTCACCCCTCCACTTT
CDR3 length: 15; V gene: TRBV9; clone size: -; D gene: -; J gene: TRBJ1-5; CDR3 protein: CASRATPGVEQPQHF; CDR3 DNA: TGTGCCAGCAGAGCAACTCCAGGGGTAGAACAGCCCCAGCATTTT
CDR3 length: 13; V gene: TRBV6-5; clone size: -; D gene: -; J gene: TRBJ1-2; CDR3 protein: CASRQAGGSGYTF; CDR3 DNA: TGTGCCAGCAGGCAAGCGGGGGGCAGTGGCTACACCTTC
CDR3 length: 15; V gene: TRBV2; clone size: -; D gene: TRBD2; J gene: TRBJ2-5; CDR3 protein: CASSEARTSLETQYF; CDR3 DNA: TGTGCCAGCAGTGAAGCGAGGACTAGCCTAGAGACCCAGTACTTC
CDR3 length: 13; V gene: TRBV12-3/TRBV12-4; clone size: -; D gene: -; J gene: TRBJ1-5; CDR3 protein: CASSLAGAQPQHF; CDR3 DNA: TGTGCCAGCAGTTTAGCGGGGGCGCAGCCCCAGCATTTT
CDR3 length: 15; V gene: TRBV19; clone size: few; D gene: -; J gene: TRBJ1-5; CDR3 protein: CASSILPDSNQPQHF; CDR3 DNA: TGTGCCAGTAGTATACTCCCAGATAGCAATCAGCCCCAGCATTTT
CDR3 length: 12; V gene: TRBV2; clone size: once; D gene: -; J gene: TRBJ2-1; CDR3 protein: CASSVHDNEQFF; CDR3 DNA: TGTGCCAGCAGTGTACACGACAATGAGCAGTTCTTC
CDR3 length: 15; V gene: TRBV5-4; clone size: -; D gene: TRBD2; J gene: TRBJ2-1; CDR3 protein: CASSAGLAGNNEQFF; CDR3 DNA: TGTGCCAGCAGCGCGGGACTAGCGGGAAACAATGAGCAGTTCTTC
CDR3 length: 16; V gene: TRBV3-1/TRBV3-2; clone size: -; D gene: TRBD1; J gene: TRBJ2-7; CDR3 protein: CASSQDRGRGFHEQYF; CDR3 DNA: TGTGCCAGCAGCCAAGATAGGGGCAGGGGGTTCCACGAGCAGTACTTC
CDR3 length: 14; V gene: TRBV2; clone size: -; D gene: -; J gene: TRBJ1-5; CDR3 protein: CASSVEDSNQPQHF; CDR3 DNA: TGTGCCAGCAGTGTAGAAGATAGCAATCAGCCCCAGCATTTT
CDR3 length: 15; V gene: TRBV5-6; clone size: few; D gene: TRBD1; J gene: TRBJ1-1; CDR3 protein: CASSSPDRGHSGAFF; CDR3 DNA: TGTGCCAGCAGCTCTCCTGACAGGGGGCACAGCGGAGCTTTCTTT
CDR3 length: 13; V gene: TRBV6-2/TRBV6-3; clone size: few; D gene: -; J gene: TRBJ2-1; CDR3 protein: CASSKSPPHEQFF; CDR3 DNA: TGTGCCAGCAGTAAGAGTCCCCCCCATGAGCAGTTCTTC
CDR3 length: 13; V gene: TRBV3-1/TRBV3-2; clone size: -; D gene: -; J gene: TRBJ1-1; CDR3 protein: CASSQTGNTEAFF; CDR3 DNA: TGTGCCAGCAGCCAAACGGGGAACACTGAAGCTTTCTTT
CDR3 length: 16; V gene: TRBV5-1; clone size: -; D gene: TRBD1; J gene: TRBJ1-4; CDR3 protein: CASSSGDRGPGEKLFF; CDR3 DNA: TGCGCCAGCAGCAGTGGGGACAGGGGTCCGGGCGAAAAACTGTTTTTT
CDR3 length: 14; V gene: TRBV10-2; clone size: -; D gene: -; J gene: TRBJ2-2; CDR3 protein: CASRAGTNTGELFF; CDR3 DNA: TGCGCCAGCCGAGCGGGTACGAACACCGGGGAGCTGTTTTTT
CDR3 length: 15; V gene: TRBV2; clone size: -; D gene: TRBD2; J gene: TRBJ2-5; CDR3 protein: CASSPLAGGRETQYF; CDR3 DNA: TGTGCCAGCAGTCCCCTAGCGGGGGGCAGAGAGACCCAGTACTTC
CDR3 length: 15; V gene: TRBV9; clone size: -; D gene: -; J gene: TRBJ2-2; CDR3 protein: CASSVGSSGGGELFF; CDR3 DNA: TGTGCCAGCAGCGTAGGGTCGTCCGGAGGCGGGGAGCTGTTTTTT
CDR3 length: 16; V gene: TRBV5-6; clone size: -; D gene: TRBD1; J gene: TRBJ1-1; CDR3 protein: CASSLGSGGLNTEAFF; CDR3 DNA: TGTGCCAGCAGCTTGGGGTCAGGGGGGCTAAACACTGAAGCTTTCTTT
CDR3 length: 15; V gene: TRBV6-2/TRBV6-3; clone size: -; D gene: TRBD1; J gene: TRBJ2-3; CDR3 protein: CASSYTTTGANTQYF; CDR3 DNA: TGTGCCAGCAGTTACACTACAACAGGGGCCAATACGCAGTATTTT
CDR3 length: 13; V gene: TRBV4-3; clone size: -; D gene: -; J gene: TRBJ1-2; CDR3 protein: CASSQEGVYGYTF; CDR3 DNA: TGCGCCAGCAGCCAAGAAGGGGTCTATGGCTACACCTTC
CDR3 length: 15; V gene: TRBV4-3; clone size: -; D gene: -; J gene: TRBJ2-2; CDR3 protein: CASSPLGLPTGELFF; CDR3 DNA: TGCGCCAGCAGCCCCCTGGGCCTCCCAACCGGGGAGCTGTTTTTT
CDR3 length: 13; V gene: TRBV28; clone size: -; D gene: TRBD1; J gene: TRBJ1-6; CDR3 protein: CASGGQGGSPLHF; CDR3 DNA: TGTGCCAGCGGGGGACAGGGTGGTTCACCCCTCCACTTT
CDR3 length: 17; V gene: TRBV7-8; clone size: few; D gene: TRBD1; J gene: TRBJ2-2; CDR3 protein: CASSFGTGTLGTGELFF; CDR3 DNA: TGTGCCAGCAGCTTCGGGACAGGGACATTGGGGACCGGGGAGCTGTTTTTT
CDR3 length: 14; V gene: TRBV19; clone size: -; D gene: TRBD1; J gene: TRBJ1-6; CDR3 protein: CASSKQGADSPLHF; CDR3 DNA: TGTGCCAGTAGTAAACAGGGGGCCGATTCACCCCTCCACTTT
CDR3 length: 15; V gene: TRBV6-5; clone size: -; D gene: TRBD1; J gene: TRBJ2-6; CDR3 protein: CASSFDRVGANVLTF; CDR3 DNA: TGTGCCAGCAGTTTTGACAGGGTCGGGGCCAACGTCCTGACTTTC